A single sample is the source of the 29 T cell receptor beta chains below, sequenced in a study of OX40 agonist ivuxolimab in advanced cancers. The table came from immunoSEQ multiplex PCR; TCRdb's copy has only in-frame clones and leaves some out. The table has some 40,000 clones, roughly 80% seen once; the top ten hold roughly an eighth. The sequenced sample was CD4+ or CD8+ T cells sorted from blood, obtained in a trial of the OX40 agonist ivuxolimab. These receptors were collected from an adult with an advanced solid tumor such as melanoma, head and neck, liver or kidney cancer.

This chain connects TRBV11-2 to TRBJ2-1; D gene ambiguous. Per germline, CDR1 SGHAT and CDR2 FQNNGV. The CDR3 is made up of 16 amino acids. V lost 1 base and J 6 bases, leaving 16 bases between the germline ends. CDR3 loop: CASSLAQREPFNEQFF. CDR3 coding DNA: TGTGCCAGCAGCTTAGCCCAGAGAGAACCTTTCAATGAGCAGTTCTTC.

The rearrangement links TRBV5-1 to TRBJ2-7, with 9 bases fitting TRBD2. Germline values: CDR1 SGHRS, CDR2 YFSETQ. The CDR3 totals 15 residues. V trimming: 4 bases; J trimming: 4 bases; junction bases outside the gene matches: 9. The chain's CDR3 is CASSIGTSSGYEQYF. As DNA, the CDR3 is TGCGCCAGCAGCATCGGGACTAGCTCGGGGTACGAGCAGTACTTC.

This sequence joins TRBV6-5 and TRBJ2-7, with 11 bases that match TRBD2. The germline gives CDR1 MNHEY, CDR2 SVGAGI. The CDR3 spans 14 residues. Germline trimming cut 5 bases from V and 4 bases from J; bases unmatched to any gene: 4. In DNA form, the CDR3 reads TGTGCCAGCAGTAGACTAGCGGGGATTTACGAGCAGTACTTC. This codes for CASSRLAGIYEQYF.

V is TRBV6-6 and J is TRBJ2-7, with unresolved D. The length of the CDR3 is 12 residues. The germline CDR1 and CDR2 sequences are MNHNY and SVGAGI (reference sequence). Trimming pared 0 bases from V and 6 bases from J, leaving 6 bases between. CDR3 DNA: TGTGCCAGCAGTTACTCGGGGTCCGAGCAGTACTTC. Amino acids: CASSYSGSEQYF.

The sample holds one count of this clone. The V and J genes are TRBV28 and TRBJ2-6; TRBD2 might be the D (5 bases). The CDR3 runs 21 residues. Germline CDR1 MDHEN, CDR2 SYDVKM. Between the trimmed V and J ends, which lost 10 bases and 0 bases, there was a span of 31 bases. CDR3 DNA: TGTGCCACCAGCGGCCTTTCGGGCAGGAGAACCCTACCCTCTGGGGCCAACGTCCTGACTTTC. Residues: CATSGLSGRRTLPSGANVLTF.

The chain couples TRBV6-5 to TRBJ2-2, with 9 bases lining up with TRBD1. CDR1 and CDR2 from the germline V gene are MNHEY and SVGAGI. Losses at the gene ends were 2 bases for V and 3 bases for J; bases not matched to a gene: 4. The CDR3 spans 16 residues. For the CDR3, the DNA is TGTGCCAGCAGTTACGGGACAGGGAGTTACACCGGGGAGCTGTTTTTT. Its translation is CASSYGTGSYTGELFF.

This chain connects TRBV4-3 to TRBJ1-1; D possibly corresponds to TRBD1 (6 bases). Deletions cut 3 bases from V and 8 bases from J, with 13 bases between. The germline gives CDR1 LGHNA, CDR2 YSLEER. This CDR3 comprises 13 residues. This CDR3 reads CASSHDGQTEAFF. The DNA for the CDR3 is TGCGCCAGCAGCCACGACGGACAGACCGAAGCTTTCTTT.

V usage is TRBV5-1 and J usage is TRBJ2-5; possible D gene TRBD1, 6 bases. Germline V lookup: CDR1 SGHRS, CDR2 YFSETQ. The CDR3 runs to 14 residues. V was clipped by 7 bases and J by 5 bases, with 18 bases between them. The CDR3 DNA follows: TGCGCCAGCTACCCGGGACACCCGGGGGAGACCCAGTACTTC. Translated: CASYPGHPGETQYF.

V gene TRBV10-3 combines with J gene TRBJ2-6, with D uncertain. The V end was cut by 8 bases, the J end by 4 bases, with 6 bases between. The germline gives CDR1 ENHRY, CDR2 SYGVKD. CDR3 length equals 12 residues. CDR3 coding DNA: TGTGCCATCGGAACCGGGGCCAACGTCCTGACTTTC. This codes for CAIGTGANVLTF.

Here the CDR3 reads CASSGTSRSTDTQYF. The DNA for the CDR3 is TGTGCCAGCAGCGGGACTAGCAGAAGCACAGATACGCAGTATTTT. The chain links TRBV9 to TRBJ2-3; 8 bases match TRBD2. V gave up 3 bases and J gave up 0 bases; unmatched junction bases: 3. Germline CDR1 reads SGDLS; CDR2 reads YYNGEE. The CDR3 has 15 residues.

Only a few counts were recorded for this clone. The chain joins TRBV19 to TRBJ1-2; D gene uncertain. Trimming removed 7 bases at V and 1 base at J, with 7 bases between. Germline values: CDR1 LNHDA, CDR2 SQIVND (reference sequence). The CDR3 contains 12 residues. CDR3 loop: CASIGINYGYTF. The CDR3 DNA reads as TGTGCCAGTATCGGTATTAACTATGGCTACACCTTC.

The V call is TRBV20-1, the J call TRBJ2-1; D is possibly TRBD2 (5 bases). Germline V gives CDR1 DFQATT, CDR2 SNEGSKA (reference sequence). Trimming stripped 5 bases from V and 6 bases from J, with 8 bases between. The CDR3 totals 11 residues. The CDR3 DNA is TGCAGTGCTTCGGGGTTCAATGAGCAGTTCTTC. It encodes CSASGFNEQFF.

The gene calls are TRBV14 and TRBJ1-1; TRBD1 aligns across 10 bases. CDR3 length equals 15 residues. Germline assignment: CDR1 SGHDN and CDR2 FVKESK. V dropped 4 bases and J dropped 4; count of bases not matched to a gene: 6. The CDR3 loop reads CASSLRTGGLTEAFF. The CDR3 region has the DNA TGTGCCAGCAGCCTTAGGACAGGGGGTCTCACTGAAGCTTTCTTT. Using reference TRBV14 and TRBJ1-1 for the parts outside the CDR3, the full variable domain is EAGVTQFPSHSVIEKGQTVTLRCDPISGHDNLYWYRRVMGKEIKFLLHFVKESKQDESGMPNNRFLAERTGGTYSTLKVQPAELEDSGVYFCASSLRTGGLTEAFFGQGTRLTVV.

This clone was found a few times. CDR3 nucleotide sequence: TGCGCCAGCAGCCCTCTAGGAGACTCTTCCTACAATGAGCAGTTCTTC. Translation gives CASSPLGDSSYNEQFF. The chain recombines TRBV4-1 with TRBJ2-1; D remains unclear. The CDR3 is made up of 16 amino acids. The V end was cut by 4 bases, the J end by 1 base, with 14 bases between. Germline assignment: CDR1 MGHRA and CDR2 YSYEKL.

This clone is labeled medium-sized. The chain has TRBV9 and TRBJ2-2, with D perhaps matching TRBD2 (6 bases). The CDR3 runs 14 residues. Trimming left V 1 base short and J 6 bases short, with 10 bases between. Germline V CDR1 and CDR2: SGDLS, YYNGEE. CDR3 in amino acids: CASSVSGWAGELFF. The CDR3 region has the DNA TGTGCCAGCAGCGTAAGCGGGTGGGCCGGGGAGCTGTTTTTT.

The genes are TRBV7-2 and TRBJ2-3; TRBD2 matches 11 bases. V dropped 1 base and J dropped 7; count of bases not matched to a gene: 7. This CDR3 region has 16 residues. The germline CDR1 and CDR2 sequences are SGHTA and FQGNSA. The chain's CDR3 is CASSLVASGRSNTQYF. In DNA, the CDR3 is TGTGCCAGCAGCTTAGTTGCTAGCGGGAGGTCAAATACGCAGTATTTT. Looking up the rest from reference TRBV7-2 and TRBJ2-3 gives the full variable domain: GAGVSQSPSNKVTEKGKDVELRCDPISGHTALYWYRQSLGQGLEFLIYFQGNSAPDKSGLPSDRFSAERTGGSVSTLTIQRTQQEDSAVYLCASSLVASGRSNTQYFGPGTRLTVL.

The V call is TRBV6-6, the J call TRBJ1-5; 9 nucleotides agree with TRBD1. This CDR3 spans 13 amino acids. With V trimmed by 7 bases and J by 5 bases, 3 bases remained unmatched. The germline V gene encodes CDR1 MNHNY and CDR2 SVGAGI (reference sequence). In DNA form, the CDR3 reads TGTGCCAGCAAGACAGGGGGAGATCAGCCCCAGCATTTT. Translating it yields CASKTGGDQPQHF.

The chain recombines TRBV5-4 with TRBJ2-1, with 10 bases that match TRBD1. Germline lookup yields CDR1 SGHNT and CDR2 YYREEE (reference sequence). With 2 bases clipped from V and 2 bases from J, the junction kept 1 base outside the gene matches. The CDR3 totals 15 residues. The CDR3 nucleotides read TGTGCCAGCAGCTTAGACAGGGGGCCCTACAATGAGCAGTTCTTC. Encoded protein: CASSLDRGPYNEQFF. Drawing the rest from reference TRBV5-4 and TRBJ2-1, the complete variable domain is ETGVTQSPTHLIKTRGQQVTLRCSSQSGHNTVSWYQQALGQGPQFIFQYYREEENGRGNFPPRFSGLQFPNYSSELNVNALELDDSALYLCASSLDRGPYNEQFFGPGTRLTVL.

CDR3 protein: CASSPTGNAGDGYTF. The CDR3 DNA reads TGTGCCAGCAGCCCGACAGGGAACGCTGGCGATGGCTACACCTTC. The chain employs TRBV7-9 and TRBJ1-2, with 7 bases lining up with TRBD1. The ends lost 5 bases at V and 6 bases at J; junction bases unmatched: 12. This CDR3 is 15 amino acids long. CDR1 SEHNR and CDR2 FQNEAQ come from the germline V gene (reference sequence).

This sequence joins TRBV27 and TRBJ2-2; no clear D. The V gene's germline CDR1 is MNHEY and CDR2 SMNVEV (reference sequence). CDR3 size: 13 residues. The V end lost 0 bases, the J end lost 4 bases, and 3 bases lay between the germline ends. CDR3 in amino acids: CASSLSTTGELFF. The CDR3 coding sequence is TGTGCCAGCAGTTTATCTACCACCGGGGAGCTGTTTTTT.

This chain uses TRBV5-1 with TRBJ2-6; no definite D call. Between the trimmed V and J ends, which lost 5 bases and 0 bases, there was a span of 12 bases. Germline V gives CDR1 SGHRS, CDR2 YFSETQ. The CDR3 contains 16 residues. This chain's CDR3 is CASRPSQSSGANVLTF. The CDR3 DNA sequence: TGCGCCAGCAGGCCCTCTCAGAGCTCTGGGGCCAACGTCCTGACTTTC.

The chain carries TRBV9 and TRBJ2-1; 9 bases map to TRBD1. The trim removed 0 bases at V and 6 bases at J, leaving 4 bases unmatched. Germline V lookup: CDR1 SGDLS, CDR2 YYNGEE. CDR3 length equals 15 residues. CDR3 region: CASSVAGTGTNEQFF. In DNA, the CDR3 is TGTGCCAGCAGCGTAGCTGGGACAGGGACCAATGAGCAGTTCTTC.

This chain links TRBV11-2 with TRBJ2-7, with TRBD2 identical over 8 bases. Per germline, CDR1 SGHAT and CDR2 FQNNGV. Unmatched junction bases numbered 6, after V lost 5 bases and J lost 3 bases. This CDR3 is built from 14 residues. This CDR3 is CASSGTRGGYEQYF. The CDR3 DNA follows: TGTGCCAGCAGCGGAACTCGGGGGGGCTACGAGCAGTACTTC.

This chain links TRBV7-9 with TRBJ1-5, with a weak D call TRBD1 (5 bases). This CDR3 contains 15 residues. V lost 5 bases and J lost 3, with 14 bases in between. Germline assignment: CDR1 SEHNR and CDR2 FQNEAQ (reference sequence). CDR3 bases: TGTGCCAGCAGCCTTAACGGGGCCTACAATCAGCCCCAGCATTTT. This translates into CASSLNGAYNQPQHF.

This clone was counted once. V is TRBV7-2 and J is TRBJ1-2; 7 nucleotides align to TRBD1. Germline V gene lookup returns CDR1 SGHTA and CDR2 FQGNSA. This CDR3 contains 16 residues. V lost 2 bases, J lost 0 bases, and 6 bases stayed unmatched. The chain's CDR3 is CASSLSTGVANYGYTF. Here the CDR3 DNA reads TGTGCCAGCAGCTTATCTACAGGGGTAGCTAACTATGGCTACACCTTC. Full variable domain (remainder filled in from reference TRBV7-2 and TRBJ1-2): GAGVSQSPSNKVTEKGKDVELRCDPISGHTALYWYRQSLGQGLEFLIYFQGNSAPDKSGLPSDRFSAERTGGSVSTLTIQRTQQEDSAVYLCASSLSTGVANYGYTFGSGTRLTVV.

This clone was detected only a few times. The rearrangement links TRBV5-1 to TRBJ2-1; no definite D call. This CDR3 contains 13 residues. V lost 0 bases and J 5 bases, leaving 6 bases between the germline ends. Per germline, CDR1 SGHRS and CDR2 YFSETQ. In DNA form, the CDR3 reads TGCGCCAGCAGCTTGGCAGGCGACAATGAGCAGTTCTTC. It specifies CASSLAGDNEQFF.

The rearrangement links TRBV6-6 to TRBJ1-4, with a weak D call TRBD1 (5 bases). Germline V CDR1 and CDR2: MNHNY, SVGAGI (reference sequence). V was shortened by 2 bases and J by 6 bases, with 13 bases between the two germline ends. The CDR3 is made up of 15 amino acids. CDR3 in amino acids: CASSYPFRDDEKLFF. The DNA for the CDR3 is TGTGCCAGCAGTTACCCTTTCCGGGACGATGAAAAACTGTTTTTT.

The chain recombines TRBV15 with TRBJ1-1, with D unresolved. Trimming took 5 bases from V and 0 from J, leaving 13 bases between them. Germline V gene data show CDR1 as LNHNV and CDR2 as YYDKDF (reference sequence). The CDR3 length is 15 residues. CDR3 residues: CATSGWGSMNTEAFF. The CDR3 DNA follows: TGTGCCACCAGCGGCTGGGGATCCATGAACACTGAAGCTTTCTTT.

Here the CDR3 DNA reads TGTGCCAGCAGCTTAGGAAGGGCTAGCGGCCAAGATGAGCAGTTCTTC. Encoded protein: CASSLGRASGQDEQFF. V gene TRBV7-9 combines with J gene TRBJ2-1, with 7 positions matching TRBD2. Germline V gene lookup returns CDR1 SEHNR and CDR2 FQNEAQ (reference sequence). The V segment lost 1 base and the J segment 8 bases; nucleotides outside the gene matches: 11. The CDR3 consists of 16 residues.